This TCR beta chain was identified in a study of technical replicates of blood from a handful of donors. Trimming removed 2 bases from V and 3 bases from J; junction bases left unmatched: 1. Germline CDR1 MNHEY, CDR2 SMNVEV (reference sequence). The CDR3 runs to 14 residues. TCRdb's copy holds only in-frame clones and misses some; the assay was immunoSEQ multiplex PCR. The sample lists around 84,000 clones, almost 98% seen once, with over 0.15% in the top ten. This sequence was found in a human donor in good health. The specimen sequenced was T cells isolated from PBMCs. The chain links TRBV27 to TRBJ2-7; 10 bases line up with TRBD1. The CDR3 sequence: CASSLGQGGYEQYF. For the CDR3, the DNA is TGTGCCAGCAGTTTAGGACAGGGGGGCTACGAGCAGTACTTC.